Listed below are T cell receptor beta chains from one sample, sequenced in a study of beta chain features in type 1 diabetes. The data were produced by immunoSEQ multiplex PCR, yet TCRdb's version contains in-frame clones alone and is incomplete. The table has about 370,000 clones, roughly 9.8% seen once. What was sequenced was central memory CD4+ T cells from blood. The receptors were gathered from a man aged 30-40 years with type 1 diabetes. The CDR3 runs from the conserved cysteine through the conserved F or W. A D gene is named only where the DNA matches it firmly. Clone size is stated in some rows and not others, as once, few, many or a class when expanded.

clone size	J gene	D gene	V gene	CDR3 protein	CDR3 DNA
few	TRBJ2-3	TRBD1	TRBV10-3	CAIKGADTDTQYF	TGTGCCATCAAGGGGGCAGACACAGATACGCAGTATTTT
few	TRBJ2-3	-	TRBV19	CASSPRGADTQYF	TGTGCCAGTAGTCCCAGGGGAGCAGATACGCAGTATTTT
-	TRBJ1-5	-	TRBV6-5	CASSFQYSNQPQHF	TGTGCCAGCAGTTTTCAGTATAGCAATCAGCCCCAGCATTTT
-	TRBJ2-7	TRBD2	TRBV27	CASSLSLAGGTYEQYF	TGTGCCAGCAGTTTATCGCTAGCGGGAGGTACCTACGAGCAGTACTTC
-	TRBJ2-7	-	TRBV6-6	CASSPTGMLGYEQYF	TGTGCCAGCAGTCCTACGGGGATGTTAGGCTACGAGCAGTACTTC
-	TRBJ2-7	-	TRBV5-1	CASSSLGIEYEQYF	TGCGCCAGCAGCTCCTTGGGGATCGAGTACGAGCAGTACTTC
-	TRBJ2-3	TRBD2	TRBV27	CASSPSLGRETDTQYF	TGTGCCAGCAGTCCTAGCCTTGGGCGGGAGACAGATACGCAGTATTTT
-	TRBJ2-7	-	TRBV28	CASSPDTSYEQYF	TGTGCCAGCAGTCCGGACACTTCCTACGAGCAGTACTTC
few	TRBJ1-1	-	TRBV19	CASSIGVQLMNTEAFF	TGTGCCAGTAGTATAGGGGTACAGCTTATGAACACTGAAGCTTTCTTT
few	TRBJ2-1	-	TRBV18	CANDRGGNEQFF	TGTGCCAACGACAGAGGGGGTAATGAGCAGTTCTTC
-	TRBJ2-2	-	TRBV19	CASSFSRRLAISGRSTGELFF	TGTGCCAGTAGCTTCAGTCGGAGGCTCGCCATATCGGGACGGTCCACCGGGGAGCTGTTTTTT
-	TRBJ1-3	-	TRBV15	CATSGRPDGYSGNTIYF	TGTGCCACCAGCGGTCGTCCGGATGGGTACTCTGGAAACACCATATATTTT
few	TRBJ1-1	-	TRBV6-6	CASRPTGKGTEAFF	TGTGCCAGCAGACCTACAGGGAAGGGTACTGAAGCTTTCTTT
few	TRBJ2-5	-	TRBV28	CASKGRETQYF	TGTGCCAGCAAGGGTAGAGAGACCCAGTACTTC
few	TRBJ2-7	-	TRBV7-2	CASSPRAQGSYEQYF	TGTGCCAGCAGCCCCCGGGCCCAAGGCTCCTACGAGCAGTACTTC
-	TRBJ1-5	-	TRBV28	CASSAYYQPQHF	TGTGCCAGCAGTGCGTATTATCAGCCCCAGCATTTT
-	TRBJ1-1	-	TRBV6-5	CASSLRGLTEAFF	TGTGCCAGCAGCCTTAGGGGACTCACTGAAGCTTTCTTT
few	TRBJ1-2	-	TRBV7-9	CASSLGVGRNYGYTF	TGTGCCAGCAGCTTGGGCGTTGGTCGGAACTATGGCTACACCTTC
-	TRBJ2-3	-	TRBV21-1	CASSKTYPLGQPPDGTDTQYF	TGTGCCAGCAGCAAAACGTACCCCCTCGGACAGCCACCGGACGGCACAGATACGCAGTATTTT
-	TRBJ2-1	-	TRBV30	CAWIAAYNEQFF	TGTGCCTGGATCGCGGCTTACAATGAGCAGTTCTTC
-	TRBJ2-1	-	TRBV19	CASSSRGGDYNEQFF	TGTGCCAGTAGTTCCAGGGGTGGGGATTACAATGAGCAGTTCTTC
-	TRBJ2-1	-	TRBV7-8	CASGSIDEQFF	TGTGCCAGCGGGAGTATCGATGAGCAGTTCTTC
few	TRBJ1-1	-	TRBV5-1	CASSLEGGDTEAFF	TGCGCCAGCAGCTTGGAAGGGGGAGACACTGAAGCTTTCTTT
-	TRBJ2-7	-	TRBV29-1	CRGDMSRPYEQYF	TGCAGGGGGGATATGAGCCGTCCCTACGAGCAGTACTTC
few	TRBJ1-2	TRBD1	TRBV7-3	CASSIDRVYTF	TGTGCCAGCAGCATCGACAGGGTCTACACCTTC
few	TRBJ2-3	-	TRBV21-1	CASSTLRAASGRGLTDTQYF	TGTGCCAGCAGCACCCTCCGGGCGGCTAGCGGGAGGGGTTTGACAGATACGCAGTATTTT
-	TRBJ2-1	TRBD2	TRBV19	CASSIDRREGKFF	TGTGCCAGTAGTATAGATAGGCGGGAGGGGAAGTTCTTC
few	TRBJ2-5	TRBD1	TRBV7-2	CASSSPDRGQETQYF	TGTGCCAGCAGCTCCCCAGACAGGGGGCAAGAGACCCAGTACTTC
many	TRBJ2-5	-	TRBV18	CASSPPGRSQETQYF	TGTGCCAGCTCACCACCGGGGCGGAGCCAAGAGACCCAGTACTTC
-	TRBJ2-7	TRBD2	TRBV15	CATSRSTGLADEQYF	TGTGCCACCAGCAGATCCACCGGACTAGCCGACGAGCAGTACTTC
few	TRBJ1-2	TRBD1	TRBV6-1	CASSGTGKGYTF	TGTGCCAGCAGCGGGACAGGGAAGGGCTACACCTTC
many	TRBJ1-5	-	TRBV19	CASRPGGGRGQPQHF	TGTGCCAGTAGACCCGGTGGGGGCAGAGGACAGCCCCAGCATTTT
few	TRBJ1-1	TRBD1	TRBV6-5	CASSYDRGKTEAFF	TGTGCCAGCAGTTATGACAGGGGAAAGACTGAAGCTTTCTTT
few	TRBJ2-3	-	TRBV28	CASSYPMQRPSTDTQYF	TGTGCCAGCAGTTACCCCATGCAGCGGCCTAGCACAGATACGCAGTATTTT
few	TRBJ2-1	-	TRBV4-1	CASSHWLVSYNEQFF	TGCGCCAGCAGCCATTGGCTAGTTTCCTACAATGAGCAGTTCTTC
few	TRBJ1-5	TRBD1	TRBV7-9	CASSLRTGVGNQPQHF	TGTGCCAGCAGCCTAAGGACAGGGGTTGGCAATCAGCCCCAGCATTTT
-	TRBJ2-7	TRBD2	TRBV28	CASNREGRHEQYF	TGTGCCAGCAATCGGGAGGGCCGTCACGAGCAGTACTTC
few	TRBJ1-4	TRBD1	TRBV10-3	CAISSRPGTANEKLFF	TGTGCCATCAGTTCCCGCCCCGGGACAGCTAATGAAAAACTGTTTTTT
few	TRBJ1-1	-	TRBV28	CASSPRPGIGGTEAFF	TGTGCCAGCAGCCCAAGGCCTGGGATTGGGGGCACTGAAGCTTTCTTT
-	TRBJ2-1	-	TRBV7-7	CASSRDGSYNEQFF	TGTGCTAGCAGCCGGGACGGGTCCTACAATGAGCAGTTCTTC
few	TRBJ2-5	-	TRBV29-1	CSVNNPDGGGETQYF	TGCAGCGTGAACAACCCCGACGGGGGTGGAGAGACCCAGTACTTC
-	TRBJ2-7	-	TRBV7-2	CAISAGPHSYEQYF	TGTGCCATCAGCGCCGGGCCTCATTCCTACGAGCAGTACTTC
few	TRBJ2-7	-	TRBV27	CASSLKPSYEQYF	TGTGCCAGCAGTTTAAAACCCTCCTACGAGCAGTACTTC
-	TRBJ1-4	-	TRBV18	CASSPNSHTTNEKLFF	TGTGCCAGCTCACCAAACAGCCATACAACTAATGAAAAACTGTTTTTT
many	TRBJ1-5	-	TRBV5-1	CASSEGGGQPQHF	TGCGCCAGCAGCGAAGGGGGAGGTCAGCCCCAGCATTTT
-	TRBJ1-2	TRBD1	TRBV18	CASSLGTGDYGYTF	TGTGCCAGCTCACTAGGGACAGGGGACTATGGCTACACCTTC
-	TRBJ1-5	TRBD1	TRBV6-6	CASTTSGGLGQPQHF	TGTGCCAGCACCACGTCAGGGGGATTAGGTCAGCCCCAGCATTTT
-	TRBJ1-1	-	TRBV11-2	CASSEDSNTEAFF	TGTGCCAGCAGTGAGGATTCGAACACTGAAGCTTTCTTT
-	TRBJ2-1	TRBD2	TRBV25-1	CASSRSGSSYNEQFF	TGTGCCAGCAGTCGAAGCGGGAGCTCCTACAATGAGCAGTTCTTC
few	TRBJ1-4	-	TRBV4-3	CASSLRGRGTNEKLFF	TGCGCCAGCAGCCTCCGGGGCAGAGGAACTAATGAAAAACTGTTTTTT